This is a list of T cell receptor beta chains from one sample in a study of identical twins. From the 5' RACE reads, TCRdb called clonotypes with MiXCR, one entry per CDR3 protein. The table lists approximately 300,000 distinct CDR3 sequences, nearly 9.5% of them singletons, with roughly 7% in the top ten. These records were also assigned to another study, of yellow fever vaccine responses in identical twins.

What was sequenced was CD8+ T cells sorted from blood. The receptors were gathered from a young woman in good health. CDR3s include the opening cysteine and the closing phenylalanine or tryptophan. D genes are given only for firm matches. For some rows the clone size is stated as once, few or many, or as a class when expanded; others skip it.

j_call | clone_size | v_call | d_call | cdr3_aa | cdr3_nt
TRBJ2-7 | few | TRBV19 | TRBD2 | CASSISAGGSYEQYF | TGTGCCAGTAGTATTTCAGCGGGAGGCTCCTACGAGCAGTACTTC
TRBJ2-3 | - | TRBV2 | - | CASSSSRSRTDTQYF | TGTGCCAGCAGTTCCAGCAGGAGCCGTACAGATACGCAGTATTTT
TRBJ2-2 | once | TRBV28 | TRBD2 | CASSPLTGGPRELFF | TGTGCCAGCAGCCCTCTCACGGGAGGGCCCAGGGAGCTGTTTTTT
TRBJ2-7 | many | TRBV24-1 | - | CATSDSPKGEQYF | TGTGCCACCAGTGATTCCCCCAAGGGCGAGCAGTACTTC
TRBJ2-7 | few | TRBV7-2 | TRBD1 | CASSLRAARQGLPYEQYF | TGTGCCAGCAGCCTTAGGGCCGCCAGACAGGGGCTGCCCTACGAGCAGTACTTC
TRBJ2-7 | once | TRBV29-1 | - | CSASNSRGGDEQYF | TGCAGCGCCTCGAATAGCAGGGGAGGAGACGAGCAGTACTTC
TRBJ2-1 | many | TRBV4-2 | TRBD2 | CASSQELAGGDNEQFF | TGTGCCAGCAGCCAAGAGCTAGCGGGAGGGGACAATGAGCAGTTCTTC
TRBJ2-3 | few | TRBV7-2 | - | CASTLGFGGDLTVDTQYF | TGTGCCAGCACCCTAGGCTTTGGTGGGGACTTGACCGTAGATACGCAGTATTTT
TRBJ2-5 | - | TRBV15 | TRBD1 | CATSTNRGGQTQYF | TGTGCCACCAGCACCAACAGGGGTGGGCAGACCCAGTACTTC
TRBJ2-1 | many | TRBV20-1 | - | CSATPGLKTYNEQFF | TGCAGTGCTACCCCGGGACTGAAAACTTACAATGAGCAGTTCTTC
TRBJ2-7 | many | TRBV24-1 | - | CATSASTLGSGYGYEQYF | TGTGCCACCAGCGCATCAACCCTTGGTTCAGGCTACGGCTACGAGCAGTACTTC
TRBJ2-3 | many | TRBV14 | TRBD2 | CASSPTSGVADTQYF | TGTGCCAGCAGCCCGACTAGCGGGGTTGCAGATACGCAGTATTTT
TRBJ2-1 | - | TRBV9 | - | CASSVQGKNDNEQFF | TGTGCCAGCAGCGTGCAGGGAAAAAATGACAATGAGCAGTTCTTC
TRBJ2-1 | - | TRBV29-1 | TRBD2 | CSVAPGLSGRDLYEQFF | TGCAGCGTTGCCCCCGGCCTTAGCGGGAGGGATCTGTATGAGCAGTTCTTC
TRBJ2-7 | few | TRBV5-1 | - | CASSTGFSYEQYF | TGCGCCAGCAGCACAGGGTTCTCCTACGAGCAGTACTTC
TRBJ2-2 | many | TRBV27 | - | CASSLYWDGSGTGELFF | TGTGCCAGCAGTTTATATTGGGACGGGTCGGGGACCGGGGAGCTGTTTTTT
TRBJ1-1 | many | TRBV10-3 | - | CAILGETTEAFF | TGTGCCATCCTGGGGGAGACCACTGAAGCTTTCTTT
TRBJ2-2 | - | TRBV11-2 | - | CASSPQIEGLGCGELFF | TGTGCCAGCAGCCCCCAGATTGAGGGCCTCGGGTGTGGGGAGCTGTTTTTT
TRBJ2-1 | few | TRBV13 | - | CASSQRGQSYNEQFF | TGTGCCAGCAGCCAGCGGGGACAGAGCTACAATGAGCAGTTCTTC
TRBJ2-5 | - | TRBV12-3/TRBV12-4 | - | CASSPKLETQYF | TGTGCCAGCAGTCCCAAATTGGAGACCCAGTACTTC
TRBJ2-7 | many | TRBV2 | TRBD1 | CASSSGTGPDEQYF | TGTGCCAGCAGTTCCGGGACAGGGCCGGACGAGCAGTACTTC
TRBJ2-3 | many | TRBV29-1 | - | CSVRVSTDTQYF | TGCAGCGTTCGAGTGAGCACAGATACGCAGTATTTT
TRBJ2-7 | - | TRBV27 | - | CASRTHDPYF | TGTGCCAGCAGAACTCACGATCCGTACTTC
TRBJ1-1 | few | TRBV6-6 | - | CASSYPPQIFAFF | TGTGCCAGCAGTTACCCGCCCCAGATCTTTGCTTTCTTT
TRBJ2-7 | many | TRBV29-1 | TRBD2 | CSVKRGTYEQYF | TGCAGCGTCAAGCGGGGAACCTACGAGCAGTACTTC
TRBJ2-7 | few | TRBV7-9 | - | CASSPGDSYEQYF | TGTGCCAGCAGCCCCGGGGACTCCTACGAGCAGTACTTC
TRBJ2-4 | - | TRBV29-1 | TRBD1 | CSAAQGARDIQYF | TGCAGCGCTGCGCAGGGGGCGAGGGACATTCAGTACTTC
TRBJ2-2 | many | TRBV14 | - | CASSPRDTGELFF | TGTGCCAGCAGCCCCAGGGATACCGGGGAGCTGTTTTTT
TRBJ2-1 | - | TRBV10-2 | - | CASRDRGPNNEQFF | TGCGCCAGCCGCGACCGGGGCCCGAACAATGAGCAGTTCTTC
TRBJ2-7 | - | TRBV2 | - | CASISAPSYEQYF | TGTGCCAGCATCTCGGCACCTTCCTACGAGCAGTACTTC
TRBJ2-3 | few | TRBV20-1 | TRBD2 | CSARDIAGGTDTQYF | TGCAGTGCTAGAGACATAGCGGGGGGCACAGATACGCAGTATTTT
TRBJ2-7 | few | TRBV5-6 | - | CASSNSFGDAYEQHF | TGTGCCAGCAGCAATTCCTTCGGTGATGCCTACGAGCAGCACTTC
TRBJ2-1 | - | TRBV5-4 | TRBD2 | CASSLAPGLAASSYNEQFF | TGTGCCAGCAGCTTGGCCCCGGGACTAGCGGCAAGCTCCTACAATGAGCAGTTCTTC
TRBJ2-7 | - | TRBV28 | TRBD2 | CASSLTSSSSAGGLYEQYF | TGTGCCAGCAGTCTAACATCCTCGAGTAGTGCGGGAGGGCTCTACGAGCAGTACTTC
TRBJ2-1 | many | TRBV29-1 | - | CSVDVRGNEQFF | TGCAGCGTTGACGTTCGGGGGAATGAGCAGTTCTTC
TRBJ2-5 | - | TRBV2 | - | CASRGVGETQYF | TGTGCCAGCAGAGGGGTCGGGGAGACCCAGTACTTC
TRBJ2-2 | - | TRBV19 | - | CASSPILGYTGELFF | TGTGCCAGTAGCCCCATTTTAGGGTACACCGGGGAGCTGTTTTTT
TRBJ2-3 | - | TRBV4-2 | TRBD2 | CASSPLEGRGTDTQYF | TGTGCCAGCAGCCCACTTGAAGGGAGGGGCACAGATACGCAGTATTTT
TRBJ2-5 | many | TRBV7-9 | - | CASSLEDQGAGETQYF | TGTGCCAGCAGCTTAGAGGACCAAGGGGCGGGGGAGACCCAGTACTTC
TRBJ2-7 | many | TRBV12-3/TRBV12-4 | - | CASSFTGYYEQYF | TGTGCCAGCAGTTTCACAGGGTACTACGAGCAGTACTTC
TRBJ1-4 | many | TRBV16 | - | CASSRGYEKLFF | TGTGCCAGCAGCCGGGGGTACGAAAAACTGTTTTTT
TRBJ2-7 | - | TRBV11-1 | - | CASSSGPVLTTMSYEQYF | TGTGCCAGCAGCTCGGGACCGGTCCTAACTACTATGTCCTACGAGCAGTACTTC
TRBJ1-1 | - | TRBV4-3 | - | CASSQDQTEAFF | TGCGCCAGCAGCCAAGATCAGACGGAAGCTTTCTTT
TRBJ1-2 | few | TRBV7-9 | TRBD1 | CASSLGQAEANYGYTF | TGTGCCAGCAGCCTTGGACAGGCAGAAGCTAACTATGGCTACACCTTC
TRBJ2-5 | few | TRBV6-1 | TRBD2 | CASSEVSGGGSETQYF | TGTGCCAGCAGTGAAGTGTCGGGGGGGGGTTCAGAGACCCAGTACTTC
TRBJ2-5 | few | TRBV28 | TRBD2 | CASSLSAGVGETQYF | TGTGCCAGCAGTTTATCAGCGGGAGTGGGAGAGACCCAGTACTTC
TRBJ1-2 | many | TRBV7-9 | TRBD1 | CASSPRDRADYGYTF | TGTGCCAGCAGCCCCCGGGACAGGGCAGACTATGGCTACACCTTC
TRBJ2-3 | few | TRBV28 | TRBD2 | CASSPLAGAGTDTQYF | TGTGCCAGCAGTCCGCTAGCGGGAGCAGGAACAGATACGCAGTATTTT
TRBJ2-5 | many | TRBV11-2 | - | CASSQYPGDLQETQYF | TGTGCCAGCAGCCAATACCCGGGGGACCTACAAGAGACCCAGTACTTC
TRBJ2-7 | - | TRBV6-2/TRBV6-3 | - | CASSYFGGYEQYF | TGTGCCAGCAGTTACTTTGGCGGGTACGAGCAGTACTTC
TRBJ2-5 | many | TRBV15 | TRBD2 | CATSSPGLAGEETQYF | TGTGCCACCAGCAGTCCGGGACTAGCGGGAGAAGAGACCCAGTACTTC
TRBJ2-3 | few | TRBV6-1 | TRBD2 | CASSEWDYLTDTQYF | TGTGCCAGCAGTGAATGGGACTACCTCACAGATACGCAGTATTTT
TRBJ2-1 | many | TRBV11-1 | TRBD2 | CASSTSPSGGAYNEQFF | TGTGCCAGCAGCACCTCCCCCAGCGGGGGGGCCTACAATGAGCAGTTCTTC
TRBJ2-7 | few | TRBV27 | TRBD1 | CASSRQGRLNEQYF | TGTGCCAGCAGCCGACAGGGGAGACTCAACGAGCAGTACTTC
TRBJ2-1 | few | TRBV4-3 | TRBD2 | CASSQDSKLAGVRQFF | TGCGCCAGCAGCCAAGACTCGAAACTAGCGGGAGTACGGCAGTTCTTC
TRBJ2-1 | many | TRBV10-2 | - | CASKGASSYNEQFF | TGCGCCAGCAAAGGGGCAAGCTCCTACAATGAGCAGTTCTTC
TRBJ2-7 | many | TRBV28 | TRBD1 | CASSFRDRGTGRGSYEQYF | TGTGCCAGCAGTTTTCGGGACAGGGGTACCGGTCGGGGGTCCTACGAGCAGTACTTC
TRBJ1-2 | many | TRBV4-1 | TRBD1 | CASSQETGDDGYTF | TGCGCCAGCAGCCAAGAAACAGGGGACGATGGCTACACCTTC
TRBJ2-7 | - | TRBV10-1 | TRBD1 | CASSDKDRGNSYEQYF | TGCGCCAGCAGTGACAAAGACAGGGGGAATTCCTACGAGCAGTACTTC